Below are 18 T cell receptor beta chains sequenced from a single sample in a study of human T cells and chemical hapten exposure. The time point was: pre-sensitization, week 0. The sample's treatment: therapeutic diphenylcyclopropenone sensitization with weekly scalp DPC. Whole blood that had not been fractionated was the source of extracted total RNA. TCRdb processed the RACE reads anew with MiXCR; each CDR3 protein has one entry. Of tens of thousands of distinct CDR3 sequences listed, more than 9% are singletons. The sequenced sample was whole blood, obtained in connection with sensitization to the hapten diphenylcyclopropenone (DPC). Receptors originate from a woman aged 30 to 39 with alopecia areata. Some clones in this sample may be carry-over from other donors' samples.

This clonotype was observed a few times. V gene TRBV7-9 combines with J gene TRBJ2-1, with 10 bases fitting TRBD1. Germline trimming cut 4 bases from V and 8 bases from J; bases unmatched to any gene: 11. Germline CDR1 SEHNR, CDR2 FQNEAQ (reference sequence). This CDR3 spans 16 amino acids. This CDR3 reads CASSSRQGARGDEQFF. In DNA form, the CDR3 reads TGTGCCAGCAGCTCCCGACAGGGGGCTCGAGGCGATGAGCAGTTCTTC.

As regards this clonotype: This sequence may be a read error, since a much larger clone differs from it by one base. The V call is TRBV24-1, the J call TRBJ1-2, with D possibly being TRBD1 (5 bases). V was cut by 3 bases and J by 3 bases, with 16 bases left in between. Germline V gene lookup returns CDR1 KGHDR and CDR2 SFDVKD. The CDR3 sequence is 16 residues long. CDR3 region: CATSDGVYRGHYGYTF. CDR3 sequence (DNA): TGTGCCACCAGTGATGGGGTTTATCGGGGACACTATGGCTACACCTTC.

This chain connects TRBV4-2 to TRBJ2-5, with 7 bases aligning to TRBD2. With V trimmed by 0 bases and J by 2 bases, 0 bases remained unmatched. The CDR3 covers 14 residues. Germline V gives CDR1 LGHNA, CDR2 YNFKEQ. The CDR3 loop reads CASSQEGGQETQYF. CDR3 nucleotide sequence: TGTGCCAGCAGCCAAGAGGGGGGGCAAGAGACCCAGTACTTC.

This clonotype was seen at least ten times. V is TRBV19 and J is TRBJ2-4; a weak D match, TRBD2 (7 bases). Trimming pared 5 bases from V and 0 bases from J, leaving 17 bases between. Germline CDR1 and CDR2: LNHDA and SQIVND (reference sequence). This CDR3 has 17 residues. CDR3 nucleotide sequence: TGTGCCAGTAGTGCGGGGGCACCAGCAACAGCCAAAAACATTCAGTACTTC. Amino acid sequence: CASSAGAPATAKNIQYF.

The table lists this clonotype with a few counts. V gene TRBV9 combines with J gene TRBJ1-6; 7 positions agree with TRBD1. V shed 3 bases, J shed 8 bases, and the junction held 5 bases outside the gene matches. The CDR3 has 14 amino acids. CDR1 and CDR2 from the germline V gene are SGDLS and YYNGEE. This CDR3 is CASSATGQHSPLHF. Written as DNA, the CDR3 is TGTGCCAGCAGCGCGACAGGGCAACATTCACCCCTCCACTTT.

The genes are TRBV4-2 and TRBJ2-3, with TRBD2 matching 8 bases. The CDR3 is 16 amino acids. With 5 bases clipped from V and 3 bases from J, the junction kept 10 bases outside the gene matches. CDR1 and CDR2 (germline): LGHNA, YNFKEQ. The CDR3 coding sequence is TGTGCCAGCAGCGATGTAGCGGGGCGACCTACAGATACGCAGTATTTT. Residues: CASSDVAGRPTDTQYF.

This clonotype was seen repeatedly, ten times or more. V usage is TRBV7-9 and J usage is TRBJ2-1; D ambiguous. CDR1 and CDR2 (germline): SEHNR, FQNEAQ (reference sequence). The CDR3 spans 12 residues. Trimming removed 3 bases at V and 4 bases at J, with 4 bases between. CDR3 region: CASSLQYNEQFF. The CDR3 DNA reads as TGTGCCAGCAGCTTGCAGTACAATGAGCAGTTCTTC.

This clonotype was detected a few times. The genes are TRBV5-6 and TRBJ1-1; weak D call: TRBD1 (6 bases). Germline-derived CDR1 and CDR2 are SGHDT and YYEEEE. CDR3 length equals 15 residues. Trimming took 0 bases from V and 0 from J, leaving 9 bases between them. Written as DNA, the CDR3 is TGTGCCAGCAGCTTGGACAGGGCTTTGAACACTGAAGCTTTCTTT. Residues: CASSLDRALNTEAFF.

This clonotype came up a few times. V is TRBV12-3 or TRBV12-4 and J is TRBJ2-6; D perhaps matches TRBD1 (5 bases). This CDR3 is 19 amino acids long. Trimming cost V 6 bases and J 0 bases, with 21 bases left between them. DNA of the CDR3: TGTGCCAGCAGCCTGCCCTATGGGGCGATACCCTCTGGGGCCAACGTCCTGACTTTC. Protein sequence: CASSLPYGAIPSGANVLTF.

In this sample, this clonotype turned up a few times. The rearrangement joins TRBV12-3 or TRBV12-4 to TRBJ1-2; 9 bases are a match to TRBD1. V gave up 5 bases and J gave up 3 bases; unmatched junction bases: 13. The length of the CDR3 is 17 residues. The CDR3 region is CASSPDRGDLSDYGYTF. The CDR3 coding sequence is TGTGCCAGCAGTCCCGACAGGGGGGATCTGAGCGACTATGGCTACACCTTC.

To note about this clonotype: This could be a read error, since a much larger clone is one nucleotide away. The chain uses TRBV6-1 and TRBJ1-1; D unclear. Trimming left V 4 bases short and J 6 bases short, with 12 bases between. CDR3 length: 13 residues. Germline CDR1 and CDR2: MNHNS and SASEGT. DNA for the CDR3: TGTGCCAGCAGTGTGGACCGTAGGGCTGAAGCTTTCTTT. It translates to CASSVDRRAEAFF.

Comments on this clonotype: A much larger clonotype is one base distant, so this may be a read error. V and J are TRBV20-1 and TRBJ2-1; 10 positions match TRBD2. The V gene's germline CDR1 is DFQATT and CDR2 SNEGSKA (reference sequence). The CDR3 has 15 amino acids. CDR3 sequence (DNA): TGCAGTGCTGGTCTAGCGGGGGCTTCCTACAATGAGCGGTTCTTC. Translated, it gives CSAGLAGASYNERFF.

In its sample, this clonotype was seen many times. The chain combines TRBV7-8 with TRBJ1-6, with D unclear. V gave up 5 bases and J gave up 0 bases, with 20 bases separating them. Germline CDR1 and CDR2: SGHVS and FQNEAQ. The CDR3 has 19 residues. CDR3 protein: CASSPPRWAPSSYNSPLHF. The DNA of the CDR3 is TGTGCCAGCAGCCCCCCGCGTTGGGCTCCGAGCTCCTATAATTCACCCCTCCACTTT.

V is TRBV28 and J is TRBJ1-5; tentative D call: TRBD1 (6 bases). Deletions cut 7 bases from V and 5 bases from J, with 21 bases between. Germline values: CDR1 MDHEN, CDR2 SYDVKM. The CDR3 is 16 residues long. Here the CDR3 DNA reads TGTGCCAGCACCCAAGCGGGGACACATTGTTATCAGCCCCAGCATTTT. It codes for CASTQAGTHCYQPQHF.

This clonotype was seen many times. This chain links TRBV7-2 with TRBJ2-3; TRBD1 is a possible D gene (5 bases). Germline CDR1 and CDR2: SGHTA and FQGNSA. The CDR3 loop spans 14 amino acids. The germline V and J ends were trimmed by 4 bases and 2 bases, with 10 bases remaining between them. DNA of the CDR3: TGTGCCAGCAGCTCACAGGTTTCCACAGATACGCAGTATTTT. Translation gives CASSSQVSTDTQYF.

This clonotype was detected a few times. The J gene is TRBJ1-4, the V gene TRBV5-5; no firm D call. CDR1 and CDR2 from the germline V gene are SGHKS and YYEKEE (reference sequence). There are 16 residues in the CDR3. V gave up 3 bases and J gave up 5 bases, with 17 bases separating them. The DNA for the CDR3 is TGTGCCAGCAGCTCCGCGTTTCAAGGAAGCAATGAAAAACTGTTTTTT. It encodes CASSSAFQGSNEKLFF.

The V and J genes are TRBV6-2 or TRBV6-3 and TRBJ2-5; the D is unclear. The CDR3 is 13 amino acids. Germline CDR1 reads MNHEY; CDR2 reads SVGEGT. V dropped 6 bases and J dropped 2 bases, with 10 bases sitting between them. The CDR3, as DNA: TGTGCCAGCAGAGGTCCTCGACAAGAGACCCAGTACTTC. Amino acid sequence: CASRGPRQETQYF.

There are many counts of this clonotype. J is TRBJ2-7 and V is TRBV20-1; possibly TRBD1 for D (6 bases). The CDR3 runs 13 residues. Germline CDR1 DFQATT, CDR2 SNEGSKA (reference sequence). The V and J ends lost 3 bases and 2 bases respectively, with 11 bases between them. CDR3 residues: CSASSQGPYEQYF. CDR3 DNA sequence: TGCAGTGCTAGTTCACAGGGACCCTACGAGCAGTACTTC.